These T cell receptor beta chains were read from a single sample in a study of identical twins. TCRdb analysed the 5' RACE reads with MiXCR anew, one entry per CDR3 protein. The table shows about 210,000 distinct CDR3 sequences, with roughly 9.4% occurring only once. The sequencing input was memory (CD45RO+) T cells sorted from blood. The receptors originated from a woman aged 18-29 years in good health. Each CDR3 is given with its conserved first and last residue. D genes are given only for firm matches. Clone size appears in some rows only: once, few, many, or a class for an expanded clone.

size	D	J	V	DNA	CDR3
-	-	TRBJ2-7	TRBV7-8	TGTGCCAGCAGCCTCACCCCGGGGCCGGAGGGGAGAGGCGAGCAGTACTTC	CASSLTPGPEGRGEQYF
many	-	TRBJ2-1	TRBV12-3/TRBV12-4	TGTGCCAGCCACCGCCGCGACGGGGCCCATGAGCAGTTCTTC	CASHRRDGAHEQFF
-	-	TRBJ1-4	TRBV20-1	TGCAGTGCTAGAGGAATGGGACCTAATGAAAAACTGTTTTTT	CSARGMGPNEKLFF
-	-	TRBJ2-7	TRBV6-1	TGTGCCAGCAGTCGCCAGGGGACATCTACGACCGAGCAGTACTTC	CASSRQGTSTTEQYF
-	-	TRBJ2-3	TRBV11-2	TGTGCCAGCAGCTTTGATTCAACGGGCGAGGGCACAGATACGCAGTATTTT	CASSFDSTGEGTDTQYF
many	-	TRBJ2-3	TRBV15	TGTGCCACCAGCAGAGATCGGGGGGCCGGAGGAGATACGCAGTATTTT	CATSRDRGAGGDTQYF
-	TRBD2	TRBJ2-2	TRBV5-1	TGCGCCAGCAGCTTGGGGACTAGCGAGGGGGAGCTGTTTTTT	CASSLGTSEGELFF
few	-	TRBJ2-2	TRBV7-8	TGTGCCAGCAGCTCCAATTTAGCGAACACCGGGGAGCTGTTTTTT	CASSSNLANTGELFF
-	TRBD2	TRBJ2-7	TRBV29-1	TGCAGCGTTCGAGAGGGCGGGAGACATAACGAGCAGTACTTC	CSVREGGRHNEQYF
few	-	TRBJ1-2	TRBV7-2	TGTGCCAGCAGCTTACCCGCAGGGTCTGGTGGCTACACCTTC	CASSLPAGSGGYTF
many	-	TRBJ2-2	TRBV9	TGTGCCAGCAGCGTATATGCGACCGGGGAGCTGTTTTTT	CASSVYATGELFF
few	-	TRBJ2-7	TRBV2	TGTGCCAGCAGTGGATGGACTTCCGCCTACGAGCAGTACTTC	CASSGWTSAYEQYF
-	-	TRBJ2-4	TRBV7-9	TGTGCCAGCAGCGACGATGGGCTGAAAAACATTCAGTACTTC	CASSDDGLKNIQYF
-	-	TRBJ2-3	TRBV20-1	TGCAGTGCCAGGACGCCCCGGTCGAACACAGATACGCAGTATTTT	CSARTPRSNTDTQYF
-	TRBD1	TRBJ2-1	TRBV11-2	TGTGCCAGCAGCTTGGACAGGTACTCCTACAATGAGCAGTTCTTC	CASSLDRYSYNEQFF
few	TRBD2	TRBJ2-7	TRBV7-2	TGTGCCAGCAGCCTTGTGGCAGGACTAGCGGGATACGAGCAGTACTTC	CASSLVAGLAGYEQYF
-	TRBD1	TRBJ1-1	TRBV6-1	TGTGCCAGCAGTCGAACGGGACAGATGAACACTGAAGCTTTCTTT	CASSRTGQMNTEAFF
many	-	TRBJ2-1	TRBV18	TGTGCCAGCTCAAGGCCTAGCTCTTACGGTGAGCAGTTCTTC	CASSRPSSYGEQFF
-	-	TRBJ2-1	TRBV5-1	TGCGCCAGCAGCTTACAGGGAGGCTCCTACAATGAGCAGTTCTTC	CASSLQGGSYNEQFF
-	-	TRBJ2-3	TRBV10-1	TGCGCCAGCAGTGCAGGGGTTGGGGCTACGCAGTATTTT	CASSAGVGATQYF
many	-	TRBJ2-7	TRBV5-1	TGCGCCAGCAGCTTGGAGGGCAGAGCCTACGAGCAGTACTTC	CASSLEGRAYEQYF
few	-	TRBJ2-3	TRBV11-2	TGTGCCAGCAGCCTCGACTGGGGGCAGGGGACTTCAACAGATACGCAGTATTTT	CASSLDWGQGTSTDTQYF
few	-	TRBJ2-1	TRBV2	TGTGCCAGCAGTGTAGCCGGTGAGCAGTTCTTC	CASSVAGEQFF
many	TRBD2	TRBJ2-3	TRBV12-3/TRBV12-4	TGTGCCAGCCTCCCTGGACTAGCGAGCACAGATACGCAGTATTTT	CASLPGLASTDTQYF
few	TRBD2	TRBJ2-1	TRBV11-1	TGTGCCAGCAGCCCGCTCCGACCGACACGGGAGGAGGAAAGGAATGAGCAGTTCTTC	CASSPLRPTREEERNEQFF
-	-	TRBJ2-7	TRBV6-5	TGTGCCAGCAGTTACTCGGGTCTCGGGGGTGGGTACGAGCAGTACTTC	CASSYSGLGGGYEQYF
-	TRBD1	TRBJ1-2	TRBV5-1	TGCGCCAGCAGCCCCCGGGACAGGGGTGGCTACACCTTC	CASSPRDRGGYTF